This is a list of T cell receptor beta chains from one sample in a study of prognosis after radiotherapy for stage I lung cancer. Via MiXCR, TCRdb re-called the multiplex PCR reads, giving one row per CDR3 protein. This table has about 59,000 distinct CDR3 sequences, less than 30% appearing once. This sample comprised PBMCs, obtained before or after stereotactic body radiation therapy (not recorded which). These receptors came from a donor over 45 with non-small cell lung cancer. CDR3s include the opening cysteine and the closing phenylalanine or tryptophan. A D gene is named only where the DNA matches it firmly. The size entry is marked missing in some rows and otherwise reads once, few, many or a size class.

d_call	j_call	clone_size	v_call	cdr3_nt	cdr3_aa
.	TRBJ1-4	many	TRBV12-3/TRBV12-4	TGTGCCAGCAGTGGGTCGGGGGGCGCTTATGAAAAACTGTTTTTT	CASSGSGGAYEKLFF
TRBD1	TRBJ2-5	many	TRBV20-1	TGCAGTGCTAGAGATCCAAGGGGGCCGGGGGAGACCCAGTACTTC	CSARDPRGPGETQYF
TRBD1	TRBJ2-6	many	TRBV15	TGTGCCACCAGCAGAACACCGGGACAGACACCTGGGGCCAACGTCCTGACTTTC	CATSRTPGQTPGANVLTF
TRBD1	TRBJ2-2	many	TRBV7-2	TGTGCCAGCAGCGTGGGACAGGGCTTGAACACCGGGGAGCTGTTTTTT	CASSVGQGLNTGELFF
.	TRBJ2-5	many	TRBV6-2/TRBV6-3	TGTGCCAGCAGTTACAACACAGGAGGAGAGACCCAGTACTTC	CASSYNTGGETQYF
.	TRBJ2-7	many	TRBV7-9	TGTGCCAGCAGCAACAGGGACGGGAACGAGCAGTACTTC	CASSNRDGNEQYF
.	TRBJ1-2	many	TRBV6-1	TGTGCCAGCAGTGCCTCTAAAGGGGCGGACTATGGCTACACCTTC	CASSASKGADYGYTF
TRBD2	TRBJ2-3	many	TRBV29-1	TGCAGCGTTTCCGGGACTAGCGGGGGGGCCACAGATACGCAGTATTTT	CSVSGTSGGATDTQYF
.	TRBJ2-7	many	TRBV11-2	TGTGCCAGCAGCTTAACGGGGGAGCAGTACTTC	CASSLTGEQYF
.	TRBJ2-3	many	TRBV20-1	TGCAGTGCTAGAGCGGGTCCCAGCACAGATACGCAGTATTTT	CSARAGPSTDTQYF
.	TRBJ1-5	many	TRBV2	TGTGCCAGCAGGGACAGACTCAATCAGCCCCAGCATTTT	CASRDRLNQPQHF
TRBD2	TRBJ2-1	medium-sized	TRBV6-1	TGTGCCAGTAAGCGGGGGCCTCAGGCTGAGCAGTTCTTC	CASKRGPQAEQFF
.	TRBJ1-5	few	TRBV5-6	TGTGCCAGCAGCACCTCAAGGGGGCCCCAGCATTTT	CASSTSRGPQHF
.	TRBJ2-5	.	TRBV18	TGTGCCAGCTCACCAGGGACGGTCCAAGAGACCCAGTACTTC	CASSPGTVQETQYF
.	TRBJ1-1	many	TRBV7-9	TGTGCCAGCAGCCAAACCCTGAACACTGAAGCTTTCTTT	CASSQTLNTEAFF
.	TRBJ1-2	many	TRBV11-2	TGTGCCAGCAGCTTAGTGGGGAGTTCTAACTATGGCTACACCTTC	CASSLVGSSNYGYTF
TRBD1	TRBJ1-6	many	TRBV12-3/TRBV12-4	TGTGCCAGCAGTCCGCGGGACAGGGACAATTCACCCCTCCACTTT	CASSPRDRDNSPLHF
.	TRBJ1-6	.	TRBV12-3/TRBV12-4	TGTGCCAGCAGCCGCACAGGGTACCCCTCCTATAATTCACCCATCCACTTT	CASSRTGYPSYNSPIHF
.	TRBJ2-1	many	TRBV4-1	TGCGCCAGCAGCCAAGATCTAGTTACCTCCTACAATGAGCAGTTCTTC	CASSQDLVTSYNEQFF
.	TRBJ2-3	many	TRBV7-9	TGTGCCAGCAGCTTAGACCCGTGGGATACGCAGTATTTT	CASSLDPWDTQYF
.	TRBJ2-1	many	TRBV7-3	TGTGCCAGCAGCTTACTAAGCGGCGGGGATGAGCAGTTCTTC	CASSLLSGGDEQFF
TRBD1	TRBJ1-1	many	TRBV11-2	TGTGCCAGCAGCCCGGGACAGGAAGAGACTGAAGCTTTCTTT	CASSPGQEETEAFF
TRBD1	TRBJ2-3	.	TRBV27	TGTGCCAGCAGGAGGACAGGGGTGGCCGATACGCAGTATTTT	CASRRTGVADTQYF
.	TRBJ2-7	many	TRBV7-8	TGTGCCAGCAGCTTTGGGGGGTCAGGGAACGAGCAGTACTTC	CASSFGGSGNEQYF
.	TRBJ1-6	medium-sized	TRBV6-1	TGTGCCAGCAGTCCGCCAGGTGGTAATTCACCCCTCCACTTT	CASSPPGGNSPLHF
.	TRBJ2-3	many	TRBV7-9	TGTGCCAGCAGCGCCCCGGGGAGCTCAGATACGCAGTATTTT	CASSAPGSSDTQYF
.	TRBJ1-2	many	TRBV6-2/TRBV6-3	TGTGCCAGCAGTTCGGCCCCGGGGGGGGGCTACACCTTC	CASSSAPGGGYTF
.	TRBJ2-7	.	TRBV6-2/TRBV6-3	TGTGCCATCAGTAATACCCTCAGGGCGGACCTGGGGGAGCAGTACTTC	CAISNTLRADLGEQYF
.	TRBJ2-7	many	TRBV5-4	TGTGCCAGCAGCCTCAGGAACTTCAGGGGCGAGCAGTACTTC	CASSLRNFRGEQYF
.	TRBJ1-1	many	TRBV7-2	TGTGCCAGCAGGGGTCAGGGGCTATACACTGAAGCTTTCTTT	CASRGQGLYTEAFF
TRBD2	TRBJ2-2	many	TRBV6-1	TGTGCCAGCAGCCTCCGTGGACTTCGGGGGGTCGGGGAGCTGTTTTTT	CASSLRGLRGVGELFF
TRBD2	TRBJ2-7	many	TRBV20-1	TGCAGTGCTAGAGATCTTTTGGGCGGGGGGGCCTCCTACGAGCAGTACTTC	CSARDLLGGGASYEQYF
.	TRBJ2-4	many	TRBV15	TGTGCCACCAGCAGAGATCTCAAAAACATTCAGTACTTC	CATSRDLKNIQYF
.	TRBJ2-2	many	TRBV5-4	TGTGCCAGCAGCTTGGGTGCCGGGACCCTGAAAGGGGCCGGGGAGCTGTTTTTT	CASSLGAGTLKGAGELFF
TRBD2	TRBJ2-1	few	TRBV5-4	TGTGCCAGCAGCCCACGGGGGGGCCTCGATGAGCAGTTCTTC	CASSPRGGLDEQFF
TRBD1	TRBJ1-4	many	TRBV7-2	TGTGCCAGCAGCGCTTCCGGGACAGAGATTGAAAAACTGTTTTTT	CASSASGTEIEKLFF
.	TRBJ1-2	many	TRBV11-2	TGTGCCAGCAGCTTAGCAGTACCTAACTATGGCTACACCTTC	CASSLAVPNYGYTF
.	TRBJ1-6	.	TRBV5-1	TGCGCCAGCAGCTTGCAGGTGATGAATTCACCCCTCCACTTT	CASSLQVMNSPLHF
.	TRBJ1-2	many	TRBV6-1	TGTGCCAGCAGCCCGGAGGGGATCGATGGCTACACCTTC	CASSPEGIDGYTF
.	TRBJ2-7	.	TRBV7-2	TGTGCCAGCAAGTCCCAAGGAGGGGGCCTGAACTACGAGCAGTACTTC	CASKSQGGGLNYEQYF
.	TRBJ2-2	.	TRBV5-5	TGTGCCAGCAGCATACAGACGAACACCGGGGAGCTGTTTTTT	CASSIQTNTGELFF
.	TRBJ2-3	many	TRBV6-1	TGTGCCAGCAGCGTCGGGGTCGCTTCAGATACGCAGTATTTT	CASSVGVASDTQYF
.	TRBJ2-7	.	TRBV5-6	TGTGCCAGCAGCTTGGTCACCGAGCAGTACTTC	CASSLVTEQYF
TRBD1	TRBJ2-3	many	TRBV7-8	TGTGCCAGCAGCTTCTACGGACAGGGGGCGACAGATACGCAGTATTTT	CASSFYGQGATDTQYF